Included here is one TCR beta chain sequence, with context. It has no known antigen specificity. One base away there is no much larger clone; base qualities are not given. Synovial fluid samples were matched to blood samples from the same ankylosing spondylitis patients. The sample is drawn from a study of CD8 T cells in ankylosing spondylitis (dated by TCRdb to 2017 to 2019). Regarding the study in general: To find TCR variants linked to disease, the study profiled T cell receptor beta repertoires in ankylosing spondylitis patients and healthy donors. The full study cohort was made up of about 25 ankylosing spondylitis patients and 108 healthy donors. Peripheral blood was sampled, and synovial fluid was also collected from ankylosing spondylitis patients. Paper-wide results and their limitations: A TCR beta motif made up of several highly homologous amino acid variants appeared to be characteristic of blood from ankylosing spondylitis patients. Some of the motif variants had been reported before in the synovial fluid and blood of reactive arthritis patients, a finding that suggests common disease-initiation mechanisms. In peripheral blood, the disease-linked clones were found at relatively low frequencies and had a CD8+ phenotype. The disease-linked clones were reported to be significantly enriched in matched synovial fluid samples from ankylosing spondylitis patients.

Clipping removes 1 base from V and 5 bases from J, with 6 as the unmatched junction base count. For CDR1 and CDR2, the germline V gene lists SGHDT and YYEEEE. There are 15 amino acids in the CDR3, from cysteine to phenylalanine inclusive. Here the CDR3 DNA is all that survives: 45 bases in frame from base 1. The data were produced on an Illumina HiSeq 2500. Quantitative 5'-RACE with molecular barcodes was the method used to prepare the TCR beta libraries. The study's processing was this. Disease-linked TCR variants were identified with a new computational method built on a probabilistic model of VDJ rearrangement. Starting from the raw public reads, TCRdb applied fastp trimming at Q25, assembled clones with MiXCR and retained in-frame beta chains. Rows merge per CDR3 protein into single entries with the most common DNA and genes. Here the V and J calls rest on TCRdb's processing, not on the authors' analysis. This sample has 130,000 to 150,000 distinct CDR3 sequences in its table, and approximately 8.4% of those were observed once. The ten largest clones represent 6% to 9.5% of the sample.

The material sequenced was synovial fluid, either unsorted or a sorted T cell fraction (not recorded which). The chain is assembled from TRBV5-6 and TRBJ1-5, and TRBD1 matches 7 of the central bases. This clonotype was obtained from a male donor with ankylosing spondylitis. This receptor carries the CDR3 CASSLYRGRDQPQHF. The DNA sequence is as follows: TGTGCCAGCAGCTTGTACAGGGGACGTGATCAGCCCCAGCATTTT.